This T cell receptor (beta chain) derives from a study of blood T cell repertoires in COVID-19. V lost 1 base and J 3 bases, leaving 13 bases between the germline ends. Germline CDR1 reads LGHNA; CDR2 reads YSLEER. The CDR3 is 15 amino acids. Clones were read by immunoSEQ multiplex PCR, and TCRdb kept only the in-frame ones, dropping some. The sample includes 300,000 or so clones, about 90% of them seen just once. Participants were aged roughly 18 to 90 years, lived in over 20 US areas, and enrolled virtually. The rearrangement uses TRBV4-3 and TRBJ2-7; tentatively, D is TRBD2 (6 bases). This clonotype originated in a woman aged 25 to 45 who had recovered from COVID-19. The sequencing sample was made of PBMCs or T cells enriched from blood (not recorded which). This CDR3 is CASSQGTGGDYEQYF. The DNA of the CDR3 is TGCGCCAGCAGCCAAGGGACCGGGGGAGACTACGAGCAGTACTTC.